Following are 28 T cell receptor beta chains from one sample sequenced in a study of shared clonotypes between healthy human individuals. Clones were sequenced by immunoSEQ multiplex PCR, and TCRdb holds only the in-frame ones, with some missing. Of roughly 590,000 clones detected, around 95% appear once; the ten largest clones hold over 0.09%. Cells designated naive CD8 were CD45RO-negative and were positively selected for CCR7, with terminally differentiated effector memory CD45RA+ cells excluded. The sample comprised naive CD8+ T cells sorted from blood. All receptors come from a woman aged 25 to 45 in good health.

The V and J genes are TRBV29-1 and TRBJ2-5, with D unresolved. The V and J ends lost 1 base and 1 base respectively, with 7 bases between them. Germline V gene lookup returns CDR1 SQVTM and CDR2 ANQGSEA. The CDR3 totals 13 residues. CDR3 nucleotide sequence: TGCAGCGTTGAAGCTGTCAGCCAAGAGACCCAGTACTTC. This sequence encodes CSVEAVSQETQYF.

J is TRBJ1-1 and V is TRBV6-1, with D perhaps TRBD1 (6 bases). Germline assignment: CDR1 MNHNS and CDR2 SASEGT. There are 15 residues in the CDR3. The V gene lost 0 bases and the J gene lost 5 bases, with 13 bases spanning the gap. In DNA, the CDR3 is TGTGCCAGCAGTGAAGCGGGGGGGGCTTGGACTGAAGCTTTCTTT. It codes for CASSEAGGAWTEAFF.

The chain carries TRBV11-2 and TRBJ2-3; a possible D gene is TRBD2 (5 bases). V was pared by 0 bases and J by 4 bases, with 20 bases between. The CDR3 is 18 residues long. Germline V CDR1 and CDR2: SGHAT, FQNNGV. The chain's CDR3 is CASSLDLGVGLASDTQYF. CDR3 in DNA: TGTGCCAGCAGCTTAGATCTGGGCGTCGGACTGGCGTCAGATACGCAGTATTTT. The entire variable domain, with the rest obtained from reference TRBV11-2 and TRBJ2-3, is as follows: EAGVAQSPRYKIIEKRQSVAFWCNPISGHATLYWYQQILGQGPKLLIQFQNNGVVDDSQLPKDRFSAERLKGVDSTLKIQPAKLEDSAVYLCASSLDLGVGLASDTQYFGPGTRLTVL.

This rearrangement joins TRBV13 to TRBJ2-7, with D perhaps TRBD2 (6 bases). Trimming removed 5 bases at V and 1 base at J, with 12 bases between. CDR1 PRHDT and CDR2 FYEKMQ come from the germline V gene (reference sequence). The CDR3 has 14 amino acids. This CDR3 is CASSGTRESYEQYF. For the CDR3, the DNA is TGTGCCAGCAGCGGGACTCGTGAATCCTACGAGCAGTACTTC.

The chain couples TRBV7-9 to TRBJ2-3, with 9 bases identical to TRBD2. With 4 bases clipped from V and 0 bases from J, the junction kept 2 bases outside the gene matches. CDR1 is SEHNR, CDR2 FQNEAQ, per germline (reference sequence). The CDR3 runs to 15 residues. CDR3 region: CASSSSGRSTDTQYF. As DNA, the CDR3 is TGTGCCAGCAGCTCGAGCGGGAGGAGCACAGATACGCAGTATTTT.

The chain carries TRBV28 and TRBJ2-1; 9 bases fit TRBD2. This CDR3 region has 15 residues. The ends lost 6 bases at V and 3 bases at J; junction bases unmatched: 6. Germline CDR1 MDHEN, CDR2 SYDVKM. CDR3 nucleotides: TGTGCCAGCAGCCAAGTAGCGGGAGTCTACAATGAGCAGTTCTTC. Protein: CASSQVAGVYNEQFF. The whole variable domain, filled in from reference TRBV28 and TRBJ2-1, reads DVKVTQSSRYLVKRTGEKVFLECVQDMDHENMFWYRQDPGLGLRLIYFSYDVKMKEKGDIPEGYSVSREKKERFSLILESASTNQTSMYLCASSQVAGVYNEQFFGPGTRLTVL.

This clone appeared a single time. V usage is TRBV11-2 and J usage is TRBJ2-5; D is perhaps TRBD1 (7 bases). With 8 bases removed from V and 3 bases from J, the gap between germline ends came to 22 bases. CDR3 length equals 16 residues. Germline V lookup: CDR1 SGHAT, CDR2 FQNNGV. CDR3 sequence (DNA): TGTGCCAGCGGACGGAGGGACAGCAGCCCCAAAGAGACCCAGTACTTC. This sequence encodes CASGRRDSSPKETQYF.

This sequence joins TRBV7-8 and TRBJ2-3; a weak D match, TRBD2 (5 bases). Trimming shortened V by 8 bases and J by 0 bases, and 12 bases separated the two germline ends. Germline CDR1 is SGHVS and CDR2 is FQNEAQ. This CDR3 comprises 14 residues. In DNA form, the CDR3 reads TGTGCCAGCTCCGGGATCCCTAGCACAGATACGCAGTATTTT. As protein: CASSGIPSTDTQYF.

This clone was counted once. This rearrangement joins TRBV5-1 to TRBJ2-5; D possibly corresponds to TRBD2 (5 bases). The CDR3 length is 16 residues. CDR1 is SGHRS, CDR2 YFSETQ, per germline. The germline V and J ends were trimmed by 0 bases and 1 base, with 13 bases remaining between them. The CDR3 DNA reads as TGCGCCAGCAGCTTGGCTCCTTTAGCGATCCAAGAGACCCAGTACTTC. This codes for CASSLAPLAIQETQYF.

The rearrangement uses TRBV5-1 and TRBJ1-1, with 10 bases aligning to TRBD1. The germline V gene has CDR1 SGHRS and CDR2 YFSETQ. V shed 5 bases and J 3 bases; nucleotides not matched to a gene: 1. The CDR3 spans 13 residues. Here the CDR3 DNA reads TGCGCCAGCAGAGGGACAGGGGACACTGAAGCTTTCTTT. The encoded protein is CASRGTGDTEAFF.

This chain connects TRBV30 to TRBJ2-1; 9 nucleotides line up with TRBD1. The CDR3 runs to 13 residues. V gave up 2 bases and J gave up 7 bases; unmatched junction bases: 3. Germline CDR1 is GTSNPN and CDR2 is SVGIG (reference sequence). The CDR3, as DNA: TGTGCCTGGAGTCCGGGACAGGGTAATGAGCAGTTCTTC. Amino acids: CAWSPGQGNEQFF.

The V gene is TRBV28, the J gene TRBJ1-3; TRBD1 agrees at 8 bases. CDR3 length: 16 residues. V was pared by 7 bases and J by 8 bases, with 16 bases of the junction left unmatched. CDR1 MDHEN and CDR2 SYDVKM come from the germline V gene. The CDR3 here is CASTTDRADRIDTIYF. CDR3 sequence (DNA): TGTGCCAGCACCACGGACAGGGCGGATCGTATAGACACCATATATTTT.

The chain carries TRBV10-2 and TRBJ2-5; maybe TRBD1 (6 bases). Germline CDR1 reads WSHSY; CDR2 reads SAAADI. This CDR3 is built from 13 residues. V lost 3 bases and J 2 bases, leaving 7 bases between the germline ends. This chain's CDR3 is CASSDGTQETQYF. The CDR3 nucleotides are TGCGCCAGCAGTGATGGGACACAAGAGACCCAGTACTTC.

The chain recombines TRBV6-6 with TRBJ2-3, with 11 nucleotides matching TRBD2. Germline V lookup: CDR1 MNHNY, CDR2 SVGAGI (reference sequence). J gave up 1 base and V 7 bases, and 7 bases lay outside the gene matches. The CDR3 has 16 amino acids. CDR3 residues: CASKLGGLAGTDTQYF. CDR3 DNA: TGTGCCAGCAAGCTCGGGGGACTAGCGGGCACAGATACGCAGTATTTT.

J is TRBJ2-1 and V is TRBV28; 9 nucleotides align to TRBD2. The CDR3 extends over 15 amino acids. V shed 7 bases and J 5 bases; nucleotides not matched to a gene: 9. Germline CDR1 MDHEN, CDR2 SYDVKM. CDR3 coding DNA: TGTGCCAGCAACAAGGAGCGGGGGGCTAACAATGAGCAGTTCTTC. Its protein is CASNKERGANNEQFF.

The rearrangement joins TRBV27 to TRBJ2-3, with 7 bases that match TRBD1. The CDR3 loop spans 14 amino acids. V was clipped by 6 bases and J by 4 bases; unmatched bases: 7. CDR1 is MNHEY and CDR2 is SMNVEV in the germline V gene (reference sequence). The CDR3 sequence is CASRSPDRADTQYF. DNA for the CDR3: TGTGCCAGCAGATCGCCCGACAGGGCAGATACGCAGTATTTT.

This sequence joins TRBV4-1 and TRBJ2-5; TRBD2 aligns across 8 bases. J was trimmed by 11 bases and V by 4 bases; bases with no gene match: 18. Per germline, CDR1 MGHRA and CDR2 YSYEKL. The CDR3 has 16 amino acids. CDR3 protein: CASSPAPLAGPGQQYF. DNA of the CDR3: TGCGCCAGCAGCCCCGCTCCCTTAGCGGGACCTGGCCAGCAGTACTTC.

This chain uses TRBV12-1 with TRBJ1-3; TRBD1 is the table's D call, not checked against the DNA. TRBV12-1 is recorded as a pseudogene. CDR3 size: 13 residues. The CDR3 DNA reads TGTGCCAGCACCCACATCCCTGGAAACACCATATATTTT. Its protein is CASTHIPGNTIYF.

This chain connects TRBV19 to TRBJ1-5; D unresolved. Germline-derived CDR1 and CDR2 are LNHDA and SQIVND (reference sequence). CDR3 size: 15 residues. V lost 3 bases, J lost 1 base, and 10 bases lay in between. CDR3 sequence: CASSILYGSNQPQHF. The CDR3 DNA is TGTGCCAGTAGTATCCTCTATGGGAGCAATCAGCCCCAGCATTTT. Full variable domain (outside the CDR3, taken from reference TRBV19 and TRBJ1-5): DGGITQSPKYLFRKEGQNVTLSCEQNLNHDAMYWYRQDPGQGLRLIYYSQIVNDFQKGDIAEGYSVSREKKESFPLTVTSAQKNPTAFYLCASSILYGSNQPQHFGDGTRLSIL.

The chain is built from TRBV5-1 and TRBJ2-2; D ambiguous. Trimming took off 3 bases at V and 7 bases at J, with 7 bases between the two ends. Germline CDR1 and CDR2: SGHRS and YFSETQ. There are 12 residues in the CDR3. The CDR3 coding sequence is TGCGCCAGCAGCTGGGCTGGCGGGGAGCTGTTTTTT. It yields the protein CASSWAGGELFF.

V and J are TRBV7-6 and TRBJ2-1; 10 bases align to TRBD2. The length of the CDR3 is 17 residues. The V segment lost 1 base and the J segment 8 bases; nucleotides outside the gene matches: 11. Germline loops: CDR1 SGHVS, CDR2 FNYEAQ. The CDR3 reads CASSLGVGLAGADEQFF. The CDR3 DNA reads as TGTGCCAGCAGCTTAGGAGTGGGGCTAGCGGGAGCCGATGAGCAGTTCTTC.

The rearrangement joins TRBV6-6 to TRBJ2-7, with TRBD1 matching 11 bases. From germline, CDR1 is MNHNY and CDR2 SVGAGI (reference sequence). The J segment lost 3 bases and the V segment lost 6 bases, leaving 4 bases of the junction unmatched. The CDR3 consists of 14 residues. The CDR3 is CASSLGQGVYEQYF. The CDR3 DNA is TGTGCCAGCAGCTTGGGACAGGGGGTCTACGAGCAGTACTTC.

The genes are TRBV7-9 and TRBJ1-1, with 7 bases aligning to TRBD1. This CDR3 spans 16 amino acids. With 5 bases clipped from V and 1 base from J, the junction kept 10 bases outside the gene matches. The V gene's germline CDR1 is SEHNR and CDR2 FQNEAQ (reference sequence). The CDR3 DNA is TGTGCCAGCAGCCACTGGACAGGAACGTGGAACACTGAAGCTTTCTTT. Translated, it gives CASSHWTGTWNTEAFF.

The chain couples TRBV21-1 to TRBJ2-7; the listed D gene, TRBD2, was not tested against the DNA. TRBV21-1 is given as a pseudogene. The CDR3 has 20 amino acids. CDR3 amino acids: CASSPLAVRREREDSYEQYF. The CDR3 region has the DNA TGTGCCAGCAGCCCCCTGGCCGTTCGTCGCGAGCGGGAGGACTCCTACGAGCAGTACTTC.

The chain joins TRBV28 to TRBJ2-5, with 11 bases aligning to TRBD2. The closer fit of TRBJ2-7 to the DNA end suggests the J call may be wrong. CDR3 length: 17 residues. Germline V gene data show CDR1 as MDHEN and CDR2 as SYDVKM. CDR3 in amino acids: CASSSPRLAGNSYEQYF. The CDR3 DNA reads TGTGCCAGCAGTTCCCCGCGACTAGCGGGAAACTCCTACGAGCAGTACTTC.

This clone was observed a single time. This chain links TRBV4-2 with TRBJ2-1; D not certain. The CDR3 consists of 13 residues. The ends were cut back, 0 bases at V and 8 bases at J, with 8 bases in the middle. Germline V gives CDR1 LGHNA, CDR2 YNFKEQ. For the CDR3, the DNA is TGTGCCAGCAGCCAAGATGGGGTCTATGAGCAGTTCTTC. Protein: CASSQDGVYEQFF.

This clone appeared a single time. This chain uses TRBV13 with TRBJ2-5; 8 positions match TRBD2. The CDR3 consists of 16 residues. Germline V CDR1 and CDR2: PRHDT, FYEKMQ (reference sequence). Losses at the gene ends were 0 bases for V and 1 base for J; bases not matched to a gene: 4. The CDR3 DNA is TGTGCCAGCAGCTTAGGGTCTAGCGGGCGCCAAGAGACCCAGTACTTC. Its translation is CASSLGSSGRQETQYF.

This clone was recorded once. The chain recombines TRBV13 with TRBJ2-3; D is possibly TRBD2 (5 bases). Trimming shortened V by 1 base and J by 1 base, and 15 bases separated the two germline ends. This CDR3 comprises 17 residues. Germline CDR1 and CDR2: PRHDT and FYEKMQ (reference sequence). The CDR3 spells CASSLADYSWGTDTQYF. In nucleotides, the CDR3 is TGTGCCAGCAGCTTAGCAGACTACTCTTGGGGCACAGATACGCAGTATTTT.